The next 15 T cell receptor beta chains were all read from a single sample in a study of blood T cell repertoires in COVID-19. The assay was immunoSEQ multiplex PCR, and TCRdb's table has in-frame clones only and misses some. The sample holds approximately 280,000 clones, less than 85% seen once. Source material: peripheral blood. Receptors originate from a human donor with COVID-19, enrolled during active disease. The donor label of this sample is uncertain.

The CDR3 coding sequence is TGTGCCAGCAGTTTTCCCCCCTACAGTAATAATTCACCCCTCCACTTT. Translating gives CASSFPPYSNNSPLHF. The chain employs TRBV28 and TRBJ1-6; D is ambiguous. V lost 3 bases and J lost 5, with 14 bases in between. The CDR3 contains 16 residues. The germline V gene encodes CDR1 MDHEN and CDR2 SYDVKM. The whole variable domain, remainder taken from reference TRBV28 and TRBJ1-6, is DVKVTQSSRYLVKRTGEKVFLECVQDMDHENMFWYRQDPGLGLRLIYFSYDVKMKEKGDIPEGYSVSREKKERFSLILESASTNQTSMYLCASSFPPYSNNSPLHFGNGTRLTVT.

This sequence joins TRBV29-1 and TRBJ2-5, with 7 bases identical to TRBD1. The CDR3 runs to 13 residues. CDR1 is SQVTM and CDR2 is ANQGSEA in the germline V gene. The junction had 5 bases not matched to a gene; V was cut back by 2 bases and J by 5 bases. The CDR3 nucleotides read TGCAGCGTTGAAAGGGTACAGGGGGAGACCCAGTACTTC. This codes for CSVERVQGETQYF.

This clone was found once. The chain carries TRBV30 and TRBJ1-6; the D is unclear. Trimming removed 2 bases from V and 0 bases from J, with 17 bases in between. In germline, CDR1 is GTSNPN, CDR2 SVGIG (reference sequence). The CDR3 totals 18 residues. This chain's CDR3 is CAWSLLPSGSSYNSPLHF. The CDR3 DNA sequence: TGTGCCTGGAGTCTCCTCCCCAGTGGGAGCTCCTATAATTCACCCCTCCACTTT.

The genes are TRBV9 and TRBJ2-1; 15 nucleotides align to TRBD2. Germline loops: CDR1 SGDLS, CDR2 YYNGEE. This CDR3 is 17 amino acids long. The J segment lost 7 bases and the V segment lost 3 bases, leaving 8 bases of the junction unmatched. The CDR3 is CASSATAGTSGRNEQFF. The CDR3, as DNA: TGTGCCAGCAGCGCTACCGCCGGGACTAGCGGGAGGAATGAGCAGTTCTTC. The full variable domain, rest sourced from reference TRBV9 and TRBJ2-1, is DSGVTQTPKHLITATGQRVTLRCSPRSGDLSVYWYQQSLDQGLQFLIQYYNGEERAKGNILERFSAQQFPDLHSELNLSSLELGDSALYFCASSATAGTSGRNEQFFGPGTRLTVL.

This clone showed up just once. This chain uses TRBV12-3 or TRBV12-4 with TRBJ1-6; no definite D call. The V gene lost 1 base and the J gene lost 9 bases, with 7 bases spanning the gap. The CDR3 totals 13 residues. CDR3 in amino acids: CASSLDQFSPLHF. For the CDR3, the DNA is TGTGCCAGCAGTTTAGATCAGTTTTCACCCCTCCACTTT.

This clone was counted a few times. The chain has TRBV5-4 and TRBJ2-7, with TRBD2 as a possible D gene (6 bases). CDR3 length: 14 amino acids. The V gene's germline CDR1 is SGHNT and CDR2 YYREEE (reference sequence). Trimming shortened V by 4 bases and J by 3 bases, and 14 bases separated the two germline ends. In DNA form, the CDR3 reads TGTGCCAGCAGCCCGGGACTTTCCAACTACGAGCAGTACTTC. Amino acid sequence: CASSPGLSNYEQYF.

The count of this clone is one. V and J are TRBV6-1 and TRBJ1-2, with D perhaps matching TRBD1 (5 bases). This CDR3 spans 17 amino acids. Trimming pared 3 bases from V and 6 bases from J, leaving 23 bases between. The V gene's germline CDR1 is MNHNS and CDR2 SASEGT. The CDR3 region is CASSEGGAGVGMDGYTF. The CDR3 region has the DNA TGTGCCAGCAGTGAGGGAGGGGCCGGGGTTGGGATGGATGGCTACACCTTC.

The chain couples TRBV5-1 to TRBJ1-3; 7 bases are shared with TRBD1. The junction had 5 bases not matched to a gene; V was cut back by 4 bases and J by 4 bases. CDR1 SGHRS and CDR2 YFSETQ come from the germline V gene. The CDR3 has 14 residues. CDR3: CASSDTGAGNTIYF. DNA of the CDR3: TGCGCCAGCAGCGATACAGGGGCGGGAAACACCATATATTTT.

The chain is built from TRBV3-1 (or the pseudogene TRBV3-2) and TRBJ2-5; 10 nucleotides agree with TRBD1. V shed 4 bases, J shed 5 bases, and the junction held 7 bases outside the gene matches. From germline, CDR1 is LGHDT and CDR2 YNNKEL (reference sequence). The CDR3 extends over 15 amino acids. CDR3 amino acids: CASSPRTGGTETQYF. The CDR3, as DNA: TGTGCCAGCAGCCCCAGGACAGGGGGAACGGAGACCCAGTACTTC.

This sequence joins TRBV18 and TRBJ2-7; no definite D call. V lost 3 bases and J lost 1, with 10 bases in between. Germline V gene sequence: CDR1 KGHSH, CDR2 LQKENI. This CDR3 spans 14 amino acids. CDR3 nucleotides: TGTGCCAGCTCACCGGGCCATGTTTCCTACGAGCAGTACTTC. This sequence encodes CASSPGHVSYEQYF. The full variable domain, completed using reference TRBV18 and TRBJ2-7, is NAGVMQNPRHLVRRRGQEARLRCSPMKGHSHVYWYRQLPEEGLKFMVYLQKENIIDESGMPKERFSAEFPKEGPSILRIQQVVRGDSAAYFCASSPGHVSYEQYFGPGTRLTVT.

The rearrangement links TRBV19 to TRBJ2-1; 9 bases match TRBD1. CDR1 LNHDA and CDR2 SQIVND come from the germline V gene (reference sequence). The CDR3 covers 15 residues. Germline trimming cut 3 bases from V and 6 bases from J; bases unmatched to any gene: 6. Here the CDR3 DNA reads TGTGCCAGTAGTATCCAACAGGGGGCAGGCAATGAGCAGTTCTTC. Its translation is CASSIQQGAGNEQFF.

The rearrangement links TRBV19 to TRBJ2-3, with D possibly TRBD1 on 6 matching bases. Germline assignment: CDR1 LNHDA and CDR2 SQIVND (reference sequence). This CDR3 has 16 amino acids. Trimming left V 6 bases short and J 3 bases short, with 19 bases between. CDR3 residues: CASSPGTGHTTDTQYF. CDR3 in DNA: TGTGCCAGTAGCCCGGGGACGGGACACACTACAGATACGCAGTATTTT.

The chain employs TRBV6-6 and TRBJ1-2; TRBD1 agrees at 8 bases. The J segment lost 6 bases and the V segment lost 5 bases, leaving 14 bases of the junction unmatched. The germline V gene has CDR1 MNHNY and CDR2 SVGAGI (reference sequence). The CDR3 sequence is 16 residues long. The CDR3 loop is CASSHGTGRISDGYTF. The DNA of the CDR3 is TGTGCCAGCAGTCACGGGACAGGAAGGATCTCCGATGGCTACACCTTC.

With regard to this clone: Different DNA sequences within this sample yield the same CDR3. The rearrangement links TRBV4-3 to TRBJ1-4; D is perhaps TRBD1 (6 bases). The CDR3 spans 15 residues. The V gene lost 2 bases and the J gene lost 0 bases, with 7 bases spanning the gap. Germline V gene sequence: CDR1 LGHNA, CDR2 YSLEER. CDR3 sequence (DNA): TGCGCCAGCAGCCAACACAGGGCAACTAATGAAAAACTGTTTTTT. It is translated as CASSQHRATNEKLFF.

This clone was detected a few times. V and J are TRBV7-3 and TRBJ1-2; D is possibly TRBD1 (5 bases). The CDR3 extends over 13 amino acids. V dropped 5 bases and J dropped 4 bases, with 11 bases sitting between them. In germline, CDR1 is SGHTA, CDR2 FQGTGA. CDR3 protein: CASSDQGGYGYTF. In DNA form, the CDR3 reads TGTGCCAGCAGCGACCAGGGAGGCTATGGCTACACCTTC.